This T cell receptor (beta chain) was observed in a study of blood T cell repertoires in COVID-19. Overall study context: Donors in the United States, Italy and Spain gave samples during acute or convalescent COVID-19. In each case, the material was cDNA or gDNA derived from T cells, B-cell-depleted T cells, or PBMCs.

The germline gives CDR1 DFQATT, CDR2 SNEGSKA (reference sequence). The CDR3 length is 15 residues. J was trimmed by 5 bases and V by 3 bases; bases with no gene match: 6. Authors' data handling: Estimation of nucleated cell counts was performed using reference gene primer amplification. Libraries were prepared by immunoSEQ multiplex PCR; TCRdb keeps only in-frame clonotypes and omits some of them. V and J calls and clone size are given by that table; D and trimming were obtained from the DNA. Found here are roughly 100,000 clones, about 90% of them singletons; the top ten hold around 2%. The sequence was obtained from a man aged 45-65 years with active COVID-19. The sample comprised peripheral blood. This sequence joins TRBV20-1 and TRBJ1-5; 11 positions match TRBD1. CDR3 region: CSASPGTGGDQPQHF. CDR3 in DNA: TGCAGTGCTAGTCCCGGGACAGGGGGTGATCAGCCCCAGCATTTT.